The 28 T cell receptor beta chains given below trace back to one sample, sequenced in a study of T cell changes during pregnancy in multiple sclerosis. Measured with immunoSEQ multiplex PCR; TCRdb has only the in-frame clones, and not every one. The sample carries 69,000 or so clones, around 92% recorded once. The input for sequencing was peripheral blood, taken before pregnancy. Every receptor here comes from a female donor with multiple sclerosis, enrolled in a pregnancy study.

This chain links TRBV7-9 with TRBJ1-2; possible D gene TRBD1, 6 bases. Trimming left V 3 bases short and J 8 bases short, with 16 bases between. Germline assignment: CDR1 SEHNR and CDR2 FQNEAQ (reference sequence). The CDR3 totals 14 residues. As DNA, the CDR3 is TGTGCCAGCAGCTTGATACAGGGTGCCCAGGGCTACACCTTC. Its translation: CASSLIQGAQGYTF.

This clone was counted between two and nine times. V is TRBV4-1 and J is TRBJ2-7, with a tentative D call TRBD1 (5 bases). Per the germline V gene, CDR1 is MGHRA and CDR2 is YSYEKL. This CDR3 contains 13 residues. V was shortened by 8 bases and J by 2 bases, with 13 bases between the two germline ends. The DNA of the CDR3 is TGCGCCAGCGGCGATGTAGGGGCCTACGAGCAGTACTTC. Protein sequence: CASGDVGAYEQYF.

The V call is TRBV5-4, the J call TRBJ2-3; D not certain. Germline V gene lookup returns CDR1 SGHNT and CDR2 YYREEE (reference sequence). V lost 0 bases to trimming and J lost 0 bases, with 8 bases between them. The CDR3 totals 15 residues. CDR3: CASSLEQPSTDTQYF. CDR3 nucleotides: TGTGCCAGCAGCTTGGAACAGCCAAGCACAGATACGCAGTATTTT.

The chain has TRBV28 and TRBJ1-2; D not certain. Deletions cut 7 bases from V and 2 bases from J, with 17 bases between. CDR1 is MDHEN, CDR2 SYDVKM, per germline. This CDR3 comprises 15 residues. For the CDR3, the DNA is TGTGCCAGCATCCTCGGGAGAGGACCAAACTATGGCTACACCTTC. Translation: CASILGRGPNYGYTF.

This chain links TRBV2 with TRBJ2-1; D may be TRBD2 (6 bases). CDR1 and CDR2 from the germline V gene are SNHLY and FYNNEI. This CDR3 has 17 amino acids. V dropped 1 base and J dropped 6 bases, with 19 bases sitting between them. The CDR3 loop is CASSEGSSGEPFNEQFF. The CDR3, as DNA: TGTGCCAGCAGTGAAGGGAGCTCGGGGGAGCCGTTCAATGAGCAGTTCTTC.

V gene TRBV28 combines with J gene TRBJ2-1; D might be TRBD1 (6 bases). The CDR3 runs 16 residues. Germline lookup yields CDR1 MDHEN and CDR2 SYDVKM. V was cut by 5 bases and J by 2 bases, with 16 bases left in between. CDR3 coding DNA: TGTGCCAGCAGTCCCTGGGTTGGGGGCGCCTACAATGAGCAGTTCTTC. It is translated as CASSPWVGGAYNEQFF.

The chain recombines TRBV7-2 with TRBJ2-1, with a tentative D call TRBD2 (6 bases). V gave up 8 bases and J gave up 5 bases, with 13 bases separating them. The CDR3 consists of 13 residues. CDR1 is SGHTA, CDR2 FQGNSA, per germline. DNA for the CDR3: TGTGCCAGCTCGGGACTCACCAACAATGAGCAGTTCTTC. Translation: CASSGLTNNEQFF.

The chain is built from TRBV10-3 and TRBJ1-5; weak D call: TRBD1 (6 bases). This CDR3 is 15 amino acids long. V lost 4 bases, J lost 4 bases, and 14 bases lay in between. CDR1 is ENHRY, CDR2 SYGVKD, per germline. The CDR3: CAISGVGGSNQPQHF. The CDR3 bases are TGTGCCATCAGTGGGGTAGGGGGTAGTAATCAGCCCCAGCATTTT.

The V and J genes are TRBV6-5 and TRBJ2-1; 9 bases map to TRBD1. CDR1 MNHEY and CDR2 SVGAGI come from the germline V gene. This CDR3 has 14 residues. The V and J ends lost 6 bases and 8 bases, in that order; junction bases with no gene match: 8. This chain's CDR3 is CASSRGQGMYEQFF. The CDR3, as DNA: TGTGCCAGCAGCCGGGGACAGGGAATGTATGAGCAGTTCTTC.

CDR3 sequence reads: CASSQDRGGRAGEQYF. In nucleotides, the CDR3 is TGCGCCAGCAGCCAAGATCGCGGCGGGAGGGCGGGGGAGCAGTACTTC. This sequence joins TRBV4-3 and TRBJ2-7, with 9 nucleotides matching TRBD2. Germline V gene lookup returns CDR1 LGHNA and CDR2 YSLEER. After removal of 0 bases from V and 7 bases from J, the junction contained 10 bases not matched to a gene. The CDR3 is 16 residues long.

In this sample, this clone turned up once. The chain has TRBV9 and TRBJ1-2; the D gene is possibly TRBD1 (5 bases). Trimming cost V 3 bases and J 6 bases, with 15 bases left between them. The CDR3 is 14 residues long. Germline CDR1 is SGDLS and CDR2 is YYNGEE. CDR3: CASSETGGGNGYTF. The DNA for the CDR3 is TGTGCCAGCAGCGAGACGGGCGGGGGGAATGGCTACACCTTC.

A remark on this clone: The junction departs from the called germline gene at one end, perhaps through a read error. This sequence joins TRBV7-7 and TRBJ2-1, with D perhaps matching TRBD2 (6 bases). Germline V gives CDR1 SSHAT, CDR2 FNYEAQ (reference sequence). This CDR3 has 15 residues. The CDR3 loop reads CASSMGPGDGNEQFF. CDR3 coding DNA: TGTGCTAGCAGCATGGGGCCGGGAGATGGGAATGAGCAGTTCTTC.

CDR3: CSVLQGPYEQYF. CDR3 coding DNA: TGCAGCGTCCTACAGGGACCCTACGAGCAGTACTTC. The rearrangement joins TRBV29-1 to TRBJ2-7, with TRBD1 as a possible D gene (6 bases). The CDR3 covers 12 residues. Trimming removed 6 bases at V and 2 bases at J, with 11 bases between. CDR1 is SQVTM, CDR2 ANQGSEA, per germline.

J is TRBJ1-4 and V is TRBV7-9; no clear D gene. V was cut by 0 bases and J by 8 bases, with 13 bases left in between. Germline V gene data show CDR1 as SEHNR and CDR2 as FQNEAQ (reference sequence). This CDR3 has 15 amino acids. In DNA form, the CDR3 reads TGTGCCAGCAGCTTAGCTCGAGCAGGTTCGGAAAAACTGTTTTTT. It encodes CASSLARAGSEKLFF. Looking up the rest from reference TRBV7-9 and TRBJ1-4 gives the full variable domain: DTGVSQNPRHKITKRGQNVTFRCDPISEHNRLYWYRQTLGQGPEFLTYFQNEAQLEKSRLLSDRFSAERPKGSFSTLEIQRTEQGDSAMYLCASSLARAGSEKLFFGSGTQLSVL.

The chain combines TRBV7-6 with TRBJ1-1, with D perhaps TRBD1 (6 bases). From germline, CDR1 is SGHVS and CDR2 FNYEAQ. Trimming cost V 2 bases and J 2 bases, with 12 bases left between them. The CDR3 length is 15 residues. CDR3 sequence (DNA): TGTGCCAGCAGCTTATTTCCGGACAGTAACACTGAAGCTTTCTTT. Amino acid sequence: CASSLFPDSNTEAFF.

V usage is TRBV4-2 and J usage is TRBJ2-1; the match to TRBD2 covers 8 bases. The CDR3 runs 15 residues. With V trimmed by 3 bases and J by 8 bases, 9 bases remained unmatched. CDR1 and CDR2 (germline): LGHNA, YNFKEQ. The CDR3 loop reads CASSQEAGVGYEQFF. Here the CDR3 DNA reads TGTGCCAGCAGCCAGGAAGCGGGAGTGGGCTATGAGCAGTTCTTC.

This sequence joins TRBV10-2 and TRBJ2-2; 8 nucleotides match TRBD1. CDR3 length: 15 amino acids. J lost 5 bases, V lost 6 bases, and 8 bases had no gene match. Looked up from germline, CDR1 is WSHSY and CDR2 is SAAADI. The CDR3 region is CASRGEQGATGELFF. The CDR3 DNA follows: TGCGCCAGCAGGGGGGAGCAGGGGGCGACCGGGGAGCTGTTTTTT.

The chain employs TRBV7-2 and TRBJ2-1; TRBD2 agrees at 14 bases. The ends lost 4 bases at V and 8 bases at J; junction bases unmatched: 16. Germline assignment: CDR1 SGHTA and CDR2 FQGNSA. The CDR3 has 19 amino acids. CDR3 DNA sequence: TGTGCCAGCAGCTCCCGTTTTCGCCGCGGACTAGCGGGAGGCTATGAGCAGTTCTTC. Translating gives CASSSRFRRGLAGGYEQFF.

The chain employs TRBV6-5 and TRBJ1-1, with 12 bases aligning to TRBD1. From germline, CDR1 is MNHEY and CDR2 SVGAGI. V shed 6 bases and J 2 bases; nucleotides not matched to a gene: 1. This CDR3 comprises 14 residues. The DNA for the CDR3 is TGTGCCAGCAGGGGGACAGGGGGCAACACTGAAGCTTTCTTT. Translation gives CASRGTGGNTEAFF.

J is TRBJ1-2 and V is TRBV19; D possibly corresponds to TRBD1 (5 bases). CDR1 is LNHDA, CDR2 SQIVND, per germline (reference sequence). V lost 7 bases to trimming and J lost 5 bases, with 20 bases between them. The CDR3 length is 15 residues. CDR3 sequence: CASNGGEPHRYGYTF. DNA for the CDR3: TGTGCCAGTAACGGGGGTGAGCCCCATAGGTATGGCTACACCTTC. Supplemented by reference TRBV19 and TRBJ1-2, the full variable domain reads DGGITQSPKYLFRKEGQNVTLSCEQNLNHDAMYWYRQDPGQGLRLIYYSQIVNDFQKGDIAEGYSVSREKKESFPLTVTSAQKNPTAFYLCASNGGEPHRYGYTFGSGTRLTVV.

The chain couples TRBV4-3 to TRBJ2-5; D is possibly TRBD1 (6 bases). The J call may be in error: the DNA end matches TRBJ2-7 better. In germline, CDR1 is LGHNA, CDR2 YSLEER. CDR3 length: 17 amino acids. CDR3 residues: CASSQDRAGASSYEQYF. In nucleotides, the CDR3 is TGCGCCAGCAGCCAAGATAGGGCAGGGGCCAGCTCCTACGAGCAGTACTTC.

The chain uses TRBV6-6 and TRBJ1-3; TRBD1 matches at 7 bases. The CDR3 runs 14 residues. The V gene's germline CDR1 is MNHNY and CDR2 SVGAGI (reference sequence). The V and J ends lost 6 bases and 3 bases, in that order; junction bases with no gene match: 5. CDR3 residues: CASSLTGFGNTIYF. The CDR3 bases are TGTGCCAGCAGCCTGACAGGGTTTGGAAACACCATATATTTT.

The CDR3 DNA reads TGCGCCAGCAGCTTCAGGTCCGACGGGGAGCTGTTTTTT. The encoded protein is CASSFRSDGELFF. This rearrangement joins TRBV5-1 to TRBJ2-2; no clear D. Trimming took off 2 bases at V and 7 bases at J, with 9 bases between the two ends. Germline V gene data show CDR1 as SGHRS and CDR2 as YFSETQ. This CDR3 is built from 13 residues.

The chain is built from TRBV5-4 and TRBJ2-2, with TRBD2 matching over 8 bases. The germline V gene has CDR1 SGHNT and CDR2 YYREEE (reference sequence). The CDR3 has 16 residues. Unmatched junction bases numbered 2, after V lost 0 bases and J lost 1 base. The CDR3 DNA reads TGTGCCAGCAGCTTGGGACTAGCGAAGAACACCGGGGAGCTGTTTTTT. Its translation: CASSLGLAKNTGELFF.

Only one count was recorded for this clone. The chain recombines TRBV27 with TRBJ2-6, with TRBD1 as a possible D gene (6 bases). Germline V gene data show CDR1 as MNHEY and CDR2 as SMNVEV (reference sequence). The CDR3 totals 16 residues. The V end was cut by 6 bases, the J end by 2 bases, with 14 bases between. The chain's CDR3 is CASSDPYRAGANVLTF. CDR3 DNA: TGTGCCAGCAGCGACCCCTACAGGGCTGGGGCCAACGTCCTGACTTTC.

The chain uses TRBV4-3 and TRBJ2-3; unclear D gene. The CDR3 length is 15 residues. Germline lookup yields CDR1 LGHNA and CDR2 YSLEER. V lost 3 bases to trimming and J lost 2 bases, with 12 bases between them. The DNA of the CDR3 is TGCGCCAGCAGCCAGACGTGGGCATCCACAGATACGCAGTATTTT. Amino acids: CASSQTWASTDTQYF.

V is TRBV28 and J is TRBJ1-4, with 10 bases matching TRBD1. The germline V gene encodes CDR1 MDHEN and CDR2 SYDVKM. V was pared by 6 bases and J by 8 bases, with 3 bases of the junction left unmatched. The CDR3 totals 13 residues. The CDR3 region has the DNA TGTGCCAGCAGAGGGACAGGGGAAGAAAAACTGTTTTTT. Its translation is CASRGTGEEKLFF.

This chain joins TRBV28 and TRBJ1-4, with 7 bases aligning to TRBD1. J lost 8 bases, V lost 7 bases, and 13 bases had no gene match. The CDR3 consists of 15 residues. The germline gives CDR1 MDHEN, CDR2 SYDVKM. CDR3 DNA: TGTGCCAGCAATAGACAGGGCACGGTTAACGAAAAACTGTTTTTT. It specifies CASNRQGTVNEKLFF.